A selection of T cell receptor beta chains follows, all from one sample in a study of cytomegalovirus exposure and HLA in healthy donors. Assay: immunoSEQ multiplex PCR; the TCRdb copy retains only in-frame clones and omits some. The sample has 70,000 to 95,000 clones, 79% seen once; the top ten hold about 15%. The sample was PBMCs. The origin of the receptors is a woman between 40 and 55 years old in good health and CMV-seropositive. The CDR3 runs from the conserved cysteine through the conserved F or W. Fields, in order: J gene, V gene, clone size, D gene, CDR3 DNA, CDR3 protein. A D gene is named only where the DNA matches it firmly. Size values are once, few and many counts, or a class for expanded clones, and some rows have none.

J: TRBJ2-7
V: TRBV7-9
size: NA
D: NA
DNA: TGTGCCAGCAGCTTGGAGGACTCTTACGAGCAGTACTTC
CDR3: CASSLEDSYEQYF

J: TRBJ2-1
V: TRBV19
size: NA
D: TRBD2
DNA: TGTGCCAGTAGTATAGATCAGTTGTATGGGACTAGCGTAGAGCAGTTCTTC
CDR3: CASSIDQLYGTSVEQFF

J: TRBJ2-3
V: TRBV25-1
size: NA
D: TRBD1
DNA: TGTGCCAGCAGTGAACAGGGGGCTAGCACAGATACGCAGTATTTT
CDR3: CASSEQGASTDTQYF

J: TRBJ1-2
V: TRBV6-6
size: NA
D: TRBD1
DNA: TGTGCCAGCAGTGCCGACAGGGCCTATGGCTACACCTTC
CDR3: CASSADRAYGYTF

J: TRBJ2-7
V: TRBV19
size: NA
D: NA
DNA: TGTGCCAGTAGTATGGCAGGGGTAGTCTACGAGCAGTACTTC
CDR3: CASSMAGVVYEQYF

J: TRBJ2-1
V: TRBV15
size: NA
D: NA
DNA: TGTGCCACCAGCAGAGATCGGACGGGAGATGAGCAGTTCTTC
CDR3: CATSRDRTGDEQFF

J: TRBJ1-5
V: TRBV11-2
size: NA
D: NA
DNA: TGTGCCAGCAGCCACACAAAAGGGTCCGGGATGAGCAATCAGCCCCAGCATTTT
CDR3: CASSHTKGSGMSNQPQHF

J: TRBJ2-3
V: TRBV29-1
size: NA
D: TRBD2
DNA: TGCAGCGAAAAGGGTAGCGGGGGGGATAGGGAAGATACGCAGTATTTT
CDR3: CSEKGSGGDREDTQYF

J: TRBJ2-6
V: TRBV6-5
size: NA
D: NA
DNA: TGTGCCAGCAGCTCCGGGAGCTCTGGGGCCAACGTCCTGACTTTC
CDR3: CASSSGSSGANVLTF

J: TRBJ1-1
V: TRBV28
size: NA
D: NA
DNA: TGTGCCAGCAGTTATGCGGGGAACACTGAAGCTTTCTTT
CDR3: CASSYAGNTEAFF

J: TRBJ2-3
V: TRBV18
size: NA
D: NA
DNA: TGTGCCAGCTCACCACGAGCTATCACTGGCGACTACACAGATACGCAGTATTTT
CDR3: CASSPRAITGDYTDTQYF

J: TRBJ2-5
V: TRBV15
size: NA
D: TRBD2
DNA: TGTGCCACCAGCAGGAGCGGGATACAAGAGACCCAGTACTTC
CDR3: CATSRSGIQETQYF

J: TRBJ1-2
V: TRBV7-9
size: once
D: TRBD1
DNA: TGTGCCAGCAGCCTCGGGACAGGAGTTGGCTACACCTTC
CDR3: CASSLGTGVGYTF

J: TRBJ2-7
V: TRBV19
size: NA
D: NA
DNA: TGTGCCAGTAGTATATTCTCCTCGGAGGGCTCCTACGAGCAGTACTTC
CDR3: CASSIFSSEGSYEQYF

J: TRBJ1-2
V: TRBV5-1
size: NA
D: TRBD1
DNA: TGCGCCAGCAGCTTTTCGTGGGACAGTTTACTAGTCTACACCTTC
CDR3: CASSFSWDSLLVYTF

J: TRBJ2-1
V: TRBV11-3
size: NA
D: TRBD2
DNA: TGTGCCAGCAGCCGGACTAGCGGGAGTAAGGGTGAGCAGTTCTTC
CDR3: CASSRTSGSKGEQFF

J: TRBJ2-3
V: TRBV7-3
size: NA
D: TRBD2
DNA: TGTGCCAGCAGCCCTAGCGGGGGGACGACAGATACGCAGTATTTT
CDR3: CASSPSGGTTDTQYF

J: TRBJ1-1
V: TRBV29-1
size: NA
D: NA
DNA: TGCAGCGTACCGGGACAGAACACTGAAGCTTTCTTT
CDR3: CSVPGQNTEAFF

J: TRBJ1-4
V: TRBV7-2
size: NA
D: TRBD1
DNA: TGTGCCAGCAGCTCTTACAGGGGATGGGAAAAACTGTTTTTT
CDR3: CASSSYRGWEKLFF

J: TRBJ1-4
V: TRBV28
size: NA
D: NA
DNA: TGTGCCAGCGAGGGAGGGGGAGAGAAACTGTTTTTT
CDR3: CASEGGGEKLFF

J: TRBJ1-1
V: TRBV7-3
size: NA
D: NA
DNA: TGTGCCAGCAGCGACGGGATGAACACTGAAGCTTTCTTT
CDR3: CASSDGMNTEAFF

J: TRBJ1-2
V: TRBV28
size: NA
D: NA
DNA: TGTGCCAGCAGTTTGCGGGGTGGCGGCTACACCTTC
CDR3: CASSLRGGGYTF

J: TRBJ1-4
V: TRBV19
size: NA
D: NA
DNA: TGTGCCAGTAGCAAGGGCAGGGTCGTCGAAAAACTGTTTTTT
CDR3: CASSKGRVVEKLFF

J: TRBJ2-1
V: TRBV7-2
size: NA
D: TRBD2
DNA: TGTGCCAGCACCGGGGGGTCTTTGGGGGAGCAGTTCTTC
CDR3: CASTGGSLGEQFF

J: TRBJ1-6
V: TRBV30
size: NA
D: NA
DNA: TGTGCCGGTCGAGCCGACTCCTATAATTCACCCCTCCACTTT
CDR3: CAGRADSYNSPLHF

J: TRBJ1-4
V: TRBV15
size: NA
D: TRBD1
DNA: TGTGCCACCAGCAGGGCCGGGGGGGGACAGGGTTCGATCACTAATGAAAAACTGTTTTTT
CDR3: CATSRAGGGQGSITNEKLFF

J: TRBJ2-1
V: TRBV4-3
size: NA
D: NA
DNA: TGCGCCAGCAGCCAAGAACCCCAGCTGCAGGCCTACAATGAGCAGTTCTTC
CDR3: CASSQEPQLQAYNEQFF

J: TRBJ1-4
V: TRBV13
size: few
D: NA
DNA: TGTGCCAGCAGCTCCCGGACGGGAAATGAAAAACTGTTTTTT
CDR3: CASSSRTGNEKLFF

J: TRBJ2-1
V: TRBV6-4
size: NA
D: NA
DNA: TGTGCCAGCAGTGGTGCGGGAAGGGACGACAATGAGCAGTTCTTC
CDR3: CASSGAGRDDNEQFF

J: TRBJ2-1
V: TRBV7-2
size: NA
D: TRBD2
DNA: TGTGCCAGCAGCCGGGGACTAGCGGGTGCGAATGAGCAGTTCTTC
CDR3: CASSRGLAGANEQFF

J: TRBJ2-1
V: TRBV19
size: NA
D: NA
DNA: TGTGCCAGTAGTATAGGTTTGGACAGCTCCTACAATGAGCAGTTCTTC
CDR3: CASSIGLDSSYNEQFF

J: TRBJ1-6
V: TRBV7-3
size: NA
D: NA
DNA: TGTGCCAGCAGCTTATATACAGATTCACCCCTCCACTTT
CDR3: CASSLYTDSPLHF

J: TRBJ2-3
V: TRBV29-1
size: once
D: NA
DNA: TGCAGCGTTGAAGAGAAGGGGAGGTTCACAGATACGCAGTATTTT
CDR3: CSVEEKGRFTDTQYF

J: TRBJ1-3
V: TRBV5-1
size: NA
D: NA
DNA: TGCGCCAGCAGCTCCGACAGGAACTCTGGAAACACCATATATTTT
CDR3: CASSSDRNSGNTIYF

J: TRBJ2-7
V: TRBV7-8
size: NA
D: NA
DNA: TGTGCCAGCAGCCCAGGACCCTCGGGGGAGCAGTACTTC
CDR3: CASSPGPSGEQYF

J: TRBJ1-1
V: TRBV9
size: NA
D: TRBD1
DNA: TGTGCCAGCAGCGTGGACTTCATTACCGGGACAGGGAACACTGAAGCTTTCTTT
CDR3: CASSVDFITGTGNTEAFF

J: TRBJ1-2
V: TRBV5-1
size: NA
D: NA
DNA: TGCGCCAGCAGCTTGGGGGCAGTCTATGGCTACATCTTC
CDR3: CASSLGAVYGYIF

J: TRBJ2-3
V: TRBV7-2
size: few
D: NA
DNA: TGTGCCAGCAGCCTAACGAGGGGGACAGATACGCAGTATTTT
CDR3: CASSLTRGTDTQYF

J: TRBJ2-7
V: TRBV5-4
size: NA
D: NA
DNA: TGTGCCAGCAGCTTAACCGGGTTCGTCCACGAGCAGTACTTC
CDR3: CASSLTGFVHEQYF

J: TRBJ2-1
V: TRBV5-6
size: NA
D: NA
DNA: TGTGCCAGCAGCCAGAAAACAGGGAGTGAGCAGTTCTTC
CDR3: CASSQKTGSEQFF

J: TRBJ2-1
V: TRBV2
size: NA
D: TRBD2
DNA: TGTGCCAGCGTCGGACTAGCGGGGGGTCCGCGTTACAATGAGCAGTTCTTC
CDR3: CASVGLAGGPRYNEQFF

J: TRBJ2-1
V: TRBV4-2
size: NA
D: TRBD2
DNA: TGTGCCAGCAGCCTTGACTCGGGGGGTGAGCAGTTCTTC
CDR3: CASSLDSGGEQFF

J: TRBJ1-2
V: TRBV5-1
size: NA
D: TRBD1
DNA: TGCGCCAGCAGCTTGGCGCCGGGACAGCAGATTCCTAACTATGGCTACACCTTC
CDR3: CASSLAPGQQIPNYGYTF

J: TRBJ1-1
V: TRBV27
size: NA
D: NA
DNA: TGTGCCAGCAGTTTTGACAACATGAACACTGAAGCTTTCTTT
CDR3: CASSFDNMNTEAFF